The present T cell receptor (beta chain) was sequenced within a study of blood T cell repertoires in COVID-19 (dated by TCRdb to between 2020 and 2021). Describing the broader study: The collaborator samples originated in the United States, Italy and Spain and spanned the acute and convalescent phases of COVID-19. Subjects who had been exposed to COVID-19, were actively infected with it, or had recovered from it provided the deeply sampled blood TCRbeta repertoires that made up the dataset. The samples were drawn from the first 160 participants of the ongoing ImmuneRACE study and from 950 to 1,500 subjects provided by 6 global collaborators. The prospective study material was composed of cDNA or gDNA derived from T cells, B-cell-depleted T cells, or PBMCs. A de-identified subject ID, COVID-19 status, age in years and sex were almost always included in the sample metadata. Where HLA class I and class II types were available, the types were taken from metadata supplied by the sample provider, not from assay-based typing. The repertoires were made available in a free public database intended to serve as a resource for research on the immune response to SARS-CoV-2.

Participants in the prospective study were aged roughly 18 to 100 years, lived in 20 to 25 United States geographic areas, and enrolled through a virtual design. In the prospective study, participants were assigned to cohorts based on the clinical history participants reported in a screening survey and a study questionnaire. A participant counted as exposed if, within 2 weeks of entering the study, that participant had been in contact with someone who had a PCR-confirmed or clinician-diagnosed COVID-19 case. In the prospective study, mobile phlebotomists collected whole blood, serum and a nasopharyngeal or oropharyngeal swab from each participant. Additional blood draws and questionnaires over an approximately two-month period could optionally be provided by prospective study participants. Before DNA extraction, blood samples from the prospective study were shipped at room temperature or frozen.

The CDR3 spans 15 residues, from the cysteine through the phenylalanine. Kept here is only the CDR3 DNA, which spans 45 bases and is read in frame from base 1. V is cut by 6 bases and J by 0 bases, and the space between the germline ends is 12 bases. CDR1 and CDR2, looked up from the germline V gene, are KGHSH and LQKENI. The full study reports these points: The quantity of clinical and demographic metadata differed by source and by participant and was supplied without curation.

Remarks on this clone: There is no known antigen for this receptor. It has no much larger one-base neighbor in the sample; base qualities were not kept.

The immunoSEQ Assay, a bias-controlled multiplex PCR, was used to amplify TCRbeta CDR3 regions from genomic DNA. Concerning the study's data processing: The number of nucleated cells in each sample was estimated by amplification of reference gene primers within the assay. Sequence reads were collapsed and filtered to measure the absolute abundance of every unique TCRbeta CDR3 rearrangement. For each sample, productive Simpson clonality was calculated as the square root of Simpson's diversity index across productive rearrangements. In TCRdb, the immuneACCESS table is reduced to in-frame sequences with V and J assigned. These tables do not hold every clone; where another copy was compared, an unresolved V gene accounts for under half, and the others remain unexplained. V, J and clone size were drawn from that table, and D and trimming were deduced from the DNA. The sample yields 200,000 to 300,000 clones; approximately 88% were counted once. In total, the top ten clones hold over 2.5% of the sample.

The sequence is built from TRBV18 and TRBJ1-5; the D gene identity is not certain. The sequence was collected from a woman aged 35 to 49 who had been exposed to COVID-19. Sequencing used PBMCs or T cells enriched from blood (not recorded which). Read as DNA, the sequence is TGTGCCAGCTCGCCGACATCTTATAGCAATCAGCCCCAGCATTTT. This encodes CASSPTSYSNQPQHF.